Shown below are 25 T cell receptor beta chains from a single sample sequenced in a study of identical twins. Each CDR3 protein is one row after TCRdb ran MiXCR on the 5' RACE reads. The sample holds approximately 280,000 distinct CDR3 sequences, roughly 8.6% seen once. This sample was also put to use in a study of yellow fever vaccine responses in identical twins.

Sequencing was done on a sample of memory (CD45RO+) T cells sorted from blood. These receptors originate from a woman aged 18-35 years in good health.

This clonotype has a count of ten or more. The chain combines TRBV5-6 with TRBJ2-3; a weak D match, TRBD2 (6 bases). This CDR3 comprises 16 residues. Germline V lookup: CDR1 SGHDT, CDR2 YYEEEE. The V end lost 2 bases, the J end lost 1 base, and 14 bases lay between the germline ends. The CDR3 region has the DNA TGTGCCAGCAGCTTTGGACTAAGCGGAGGCACAGATACGCAGTATTTT. This gives the protein CASSFGLSGGTDTQYF.

This clonotype was seen a handful of times. This chain connects TRBV18 to TRBJ1-1; a weak D match, TRBD1 (5 bases). The CDR3 has 14 amino acids. V lost 3 bases, J lost 4 bases, and 12 bases lay in between. The germline CDR1 and CDR2 sequences are KGHSH and LQKENI. CDR3 sequence reads: CASSPSRVVTEAFF. In DNA, the CDR3 is TGTGCCAGCTCACCTTCCAGGGTCGTCACTGAAGCTTTCTTT.

This clonotype has a count of ten or more. The chain links TRBV5-5 to TRBJ2-1; D is ambiguous. The CDR3 sequence is 13 residues long. Germline V CDR1 and CDR2: SGHKS, YYEKEE (reference sequence). Trimming took off 2 bases at V and 5 bases at J, with 8 bases between the two ends. The CDR3 here is CASSLSSNNEQFF. The CDR3 coding sequence is TGTGCCAGCAGCTTATCGTCCAACAATGAGCAGTTCTTC.

The rearrangement uses TRBV10-1 and TRBJ2-3; 10 bases match TRBD2. The CDR3 extends over 16 amino acids. V shed 5 bases, J shed 0 bases, and the junction held 5 bases outside the gene matches. Germline assignment: CDR1 WNHNN and CDR2 SYGVQD (reference sequence). In DNA form, the CDR3 reads TGCGCCAGCAGTACAGGACTAGCGGCAAGCACAGATACGCAGTATTTT. Translation: CASSTGLAASTDTQYF.

This clonotype was seen only a few times. The chain is built from TRBV10-1 and TRBJ1-1; D remains unclear. Germline CDR1 is WNHNN and CDR2 is SYGVQD (reference sequence). This CDR3 spans 13 amino acids. V lost 2 bases and J 1 base, leaving 5 bases between the germline ends. The CDR3 here is CASSELPNTEAFF. The CDR3 DNA sequence: TGCGCCAGCAGTGAGCTACCGAACACTGAAGCTTTCTTT.

This clonotype was observed a few times. The J gene is TRBJ2-7, the V gene TRBV6-2 or TRBV6-3, with D uncertain. The V end was cut by 5 bases, the J end by 5 bases, with 10 bases between. The CDR3 sequence is 12 residues long. Per the germline V gene, CDR1 is MNHEY and CDR2 is SVGEGT. The CDR3 nucleotides are TGTGCCAGCAGTACGCGGAACCACGAGCAGTACGTC. Its translation is CASSTRNHEQYV.

V gene TRBV28 combines with J gene TRBJ1-2, with 9 bases matching TRBD1. V dropped 6 bases and J dropped 6; count of bases not matched to a gene: 11. CDR1 and CDR2 (germline): MDHEN, SYDVKM. CDR3 size: 15 residues. CDR3 in amino acids: CASRTPGQGLNGYTF. In DNA, the CDR3 is TGTGCCAGCAGAACACCGGGACAGGGTTTGAATGGCTACACCTTC.

This chain connects TRBV7-2 to TRBJ2-7; TRBD2 matches 12 bases. V gave up 5 bases and J gave up 2 bases; unmatched junction bases: 4. The CDR3 is 15 residues long. Germline V gene lookup returns CDR1 SGHTA and CDR2 FQGNSA. The CDR3 DNA reads TGTGCCAGCAGCCTACTAGCGGGAGGTCCCTACGAGCAGTACTTC. Protein sequence: CASSLLAGGPYEQYF.

This clonotype was counted ten times or more. The rearrangement uses TRBV12-3 or TRBV12-4 and TRBJ2-4; 8 bases align to TRBD2. V dropped 5 bases and J dropped 10; count of bases not matched to a gene: 10. CDR3 length: 14 amino acids. CDR3: CASSPWTSSRIQYF. CDR3 bases: TGTGCCAGCAGTCCCTGGACTAGCTCACGGATTCAGTACTTC.

This chain joins TRBV12-3 or TRBV12-4 and TRBJ2-1; D is ambiguous. The CDR3 sequence is 16 residues long. Trimming took 3 bases from V and 0 from J, leaving 12 bases between them. CDR3 residues: CASSFPLATSYNEQFF. The CDR3 nucleotides are TGTGCCAGCAGTTTCCCCCTGGCTACCTCCTACAATGAGCAGTTCTTC.

This clonotype has at least ten counts. This chain joins TRBV12-3 or TRBV12-4 and TRBJ1-2, with 7 bases fitting TRBD1. The CDR3 covers 16 residues. Trimming cost V 5 bases and J 4 bases; bases outside gene matches: 13. CDR3 sequence (DNA): TGTGCCAGCAGTCCTCGACAGGGAGGATTTATCTATGGCTACACCTTC. Its protein product is CASSPRQGGFIYGYTF.

This clonotype occurred many times. The CDR3 DNA is TGTGCCAGCAGCCTCAGACGGAGCAATCAGCCCCAGCATTTT. This translates into CASSLRRSNQPQHF. This sequence joins TRBV7-8 and TRBJ1-5; D uncertain. With 5 bases removed from V and 1 base from J, the gap between germline ends came to 9 bases. The CDR3 length is 14 residues. CDR1 and CDR2 (germline): SGHVS, FQNEAQ.

V and J are TRBV6-4 and TRBJ2-1, with 7 bases aligning to TRBD2. The CDR3 runs to 17 residues. The V and J ends lost 2 bases and 6 bases, in that order; junction bases with no gene match: 13. CDR1 is MRHNA, CDR2 SNTAGT, per germline. The CDR3 nucleotides read TGTGCCAGCAGTGACGGAGCCAGCGGGGACGGAGGCAATGAGCAGTTCTTC. Translating gives CASSDGASGDGGNEQFF.

This rearrangement joins TRBV3-1 to TRBJ2-3; TRBD2 matches 8 bases. The V gene end was trimmed by 1 base and the J gene end by 2 bases; junction bases not matched to a gene: 11. Germline V gene sequence: CDR1 LGHDT, CDR2 YNNKEL (reference sequence). The CDR3 has 18 amino acids. CDR3 loop: CASSQGGLGAGVTDTQYF. The DNA of the CDR3 is TGTGCCAGCAGCCAAGGAGGGCTTGGAGCGGGAGTCACAGATACGCAGTATTTT.

This clonotype has a handful of counts. V is TRBV20-1 and J is TRBJ2-3; 7 nucleotides match TRBD2. Germline CDR1 DFQATT, CDR2 SNEGSKA (reference sequence). The CDR3 is 11 amino acids. J was trimmed by 5 bases and V by 7 bases; bases with no gene match: 3. The DNA for the CDR3 is TGCAGTGGGGAGGGAAGAGATACGCAGTATTTT. Residues: CSGEGRDTQYF.

This clonotype appeared a few times. The rearrangement joins TRBV5-1 to TRBJ2-3; D perhaps matches TRBD1 (6 bases). Germline assignment: CDR1 SGHRS and CDR2 YFSETQ. V was trimmed by 5 bases and J by 1 base, leaving 14 bases between them. The CDR3 extends over 15 amino acids. DNA for the CDR3: TGCGCCAGCAGGTCAGGGGATTTCGGCACAGATACGCAGTATTTT. It encodes CASRSGDFGTDTQYF.

This clonotype was recorded a few times. This chain joins TRBV27 and TRBJ1-5, with D possibly matching TRBD1 (5 bases). This CDR3 has 13 residues. The V end was cut by 3 bases, the J end by 7 bases, with 10 bases between. Germline V gene lookup returns CDR1 MNHEY and CDR2 SMNVEV (reference sequence). CDR3 DNA: TGTGCCAGCAGTTTTAGGGACGGACAGCCCCAGCATTTT. It is translated as CASSFRDGQPQHF.

This clonotype has ten or more counts. The rearrangement joins TRBV12-3 or TRBV12-4 to TRBJ1-5; D not resolved. The CDR3 runs 14 residues. The ends were cut back, 6 bases at V and 3 bases at J, with 12 bases in the middle. The CDR3 loop is CASSLGLPNQPQHF. The CDR3 DNA reads as TGTGCCAGCAGCCTCGGACTGCCCAATCAGCCCCAGCATTTT.

This clonotype showed up many times. The V call is TRBV15, the J call TRBJ1-5, with D maybe TRBD1 (5 bases). The CDR3 contains 15 residues. CDR1 and CDR2 (germline): LNHNV, YYDKDF (reference sequence). V gave up 0 bases and J gave up 8 bases, with 14 bases separating them. The CDR3 is CATSRDARVGEPQHF. The CDR3 coding sequence is TGTGCCACCAGCAGAGATGCCAGGGTCGGCGAGCCCCAGCATTTT.

This clonotype turned up a few times. This chain links TRBV6-1 with TRBJ2-1; TRBD2 agrees at 12 bases. V trimming: 6 bases; J trimming: 7 bases; junction bases outside the gene matches: 10. Germline V gene sequence: CDR1 MNHNS, CDR2 SASEGT. The CDR3 totals 16 residues. CDR3 protein: CASRTSSGRAINEQFF. Here the CDR3 DNA reads TGTGCCAGCAGAACATCTAGCGGGAGGGCCATTAATGAGCAGTTCTTC.

This clonotype was seen repeatedly, ten times or more. This rearrangement joins TRBV20-1 to TRBJ2-7; D is unclear. Germline CDR1 reads DFQATT; CDR2 reads SNEGSKA (reference sequence). Trimming removed 4 bases from V and 2 bases from J, with 12 bases in between. The CDR3 consists of 13 residues. The CDR3 nucleotides read TGCAGTGCTACAAGAGGAAACACCTACGAGCAGTACTTC. Translation gives CSATRGNTYEQYF.

V and J are TRBV7-9 and TRBJ2-7; 9 nucleotides align to TRBD1. J lost 7 bases, V lost 5 bases, and 15 bases had no gene match. Germline V gives CDR1 SEHNR, CDR2 FQNEAQ (reference sequence). CDR3 length: 16 amino acids. The CDR3 DNA reads as TGTGCCAGCAGCCTTACCCTACAGGGGGCGGCGGCGGAGCAGTACTTC. It translates to CASSLTLQGAAAEQYF.

A few counts support this clonotype. This rearrangement joins TRBV20-1 to TRBJ1-4; TRBD1 is a possible D gene (6 bases). This CDR3 is 14 amino acids long. Trimming took 4 bases from V and 8 from J, leaving 17 bases between them. Germline V gene lookup returns CDR1 DFQATT and CDR2 SNEGSKA (reference sequence). The CDR3 sequence is CSATLRGLKEKLFF. In DNA form, the CDR3 reads TGCAGTGCTACGCTCAGGGGTCTTAAGGAAAAACTGTTTTTT.

The J gene is TRBJ2-7, the V gene TRBV2; TRBD2 aligns across 15 bases. The junction had 7 bases not matched to a gene; V was cut back by 6 bases and J by 4 bases. This CDR3 is 16 amino acids long. The germline CDR1 and CDR2 sequences are SNHLY and FYNNEI. The CDR3 reads CASRGGTSGRTYEQYF. CDR3 DNA: TGTGCCAGCAGAGGAGGGACTAGCGGGAGGACTTACGAGCAGTACTTC.

This clonotype showed up just a few times. The V and J genes are TRBV11-2 and TRBJ2-7; D is unresolved. This CDR3 has 14 amino acids. V lost 2 bases to trimming and J lost 4 bases, with 12 bases between them. Germline lookup yields CDR1 SGHAT and CDR2 FQNNGV. The CDR3 DNA sequence: TGTGCCAGCAGCTTACGGGCTAGTCGGTACGAGCAGTACTTC. Its translation: CASSLRASRYEQYF.